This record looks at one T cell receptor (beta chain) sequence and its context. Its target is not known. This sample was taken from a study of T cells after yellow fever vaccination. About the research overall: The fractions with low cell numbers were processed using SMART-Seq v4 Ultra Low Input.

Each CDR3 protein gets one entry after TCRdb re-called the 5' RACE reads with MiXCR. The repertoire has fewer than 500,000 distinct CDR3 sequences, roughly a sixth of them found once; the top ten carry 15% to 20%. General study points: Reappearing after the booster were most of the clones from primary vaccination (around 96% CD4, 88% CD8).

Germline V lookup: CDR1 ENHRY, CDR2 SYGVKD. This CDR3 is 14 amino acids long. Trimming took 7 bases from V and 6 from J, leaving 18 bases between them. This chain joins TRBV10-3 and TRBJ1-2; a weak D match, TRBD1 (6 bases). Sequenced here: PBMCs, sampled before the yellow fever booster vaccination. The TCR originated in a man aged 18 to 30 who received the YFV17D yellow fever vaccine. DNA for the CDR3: TGTGCCATCACCCCGGCGGGGGCGCCCCATGGCTACACCTTC. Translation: CAITPAGAPHGYTF.